The present TCR beta chain was sequenced within a study of blood T cell repertoires in COVID-19. The wider study: Sample material is recorded as cDNA or gDNA derived from T cells, B-cell-depleted T cells, or PBMCs.

CDR3 size: 15 residues. J was trimmed by 1 base and V by 0 bases; bases with no gene match: 3. Germline CDR1 and CDR2: MGHRA and YSYEKL. Data came from immunoSEQ multiplex PCR; TCRdb stores just in-frame clones and leaves some out. The data hold about 55,000 clones, with 88% observed a single time. This chain uses TRBV4-1 with TRBJ2-7, with 7 bases fitting TRBD2. The sample comprised peripheral blood. The source is a man in his fifties or sixties with active COVID-19. Written as DNA, the CDR3 is TGCGCCAGCAGCCAAGAGGGGAGGGGATCCTACGAGCAGTACTTC. Encoded protein: CASSQEGRGSYEQYF.